One sample yielded the 5 T cell receptor beta chains listed below, sequenced in a study of T cells in Graves' hyperthyroidism and ophthalmopathy. Using RNA transcripts as the source, TCR beta CDR3 regions were amplified. First-round RT-PCR of the TCR CDR3 relied on the HTBI primer set. TCRdb analysed the multiplex PCR reads with MiXCR anew, one entry per CDR3 protein. The sample consists of 500,000 to 600,000 distinct CDR3 sequences, about 45% of them appearing once. The sample taken for sequencing was peripheral blood or thyroid tissue (not recorded which). The receptors originated from an adult woman with Graves' disease, either hyperthyroidism or ophthalmopathy (not recorded which).

This chain connects TRBV6-1 to TRBJ2-5; the match to TRBD1 covers 10 bases. The V gene end was trimmed by 10 bases and the J gene end by 9 bases; junction bases not matched to a gene: 5. The CDR3 runs 11 residues. Germline CDR1 MNHNS, CDR2 SASEGT. The DNA of the CDR3 is TGTGCCAACGGACAGGGGGAGGCCCAGTACTTC. Translation gives CANGQGEAQYF.

With respect to this clonotype: One end of the junction is discordant with germline, which a read error may explain. The CDR3 reads CASSLAYRGPF. The CDR3 DNA reads as TGTGCCAGCAGCTTAGCCTACAGGGGGCCCTTT. The chain recombines TRBV7-9 with TRBJ1-4, with TRBD1 matching 9 bases. CDR3 size: 11 residues. CDR1 SEHNR and CDR2 FQNEAQ come from the germline V gene (reference sequence). The complete variable domain, with remaining parts taken from reference TRBV7-9 and TRBJ1-4, reads DTGVSQNPRHKITKRGQNVTFRCDPISEHNRLYWYRQTLGQGPEFLTYFQNEAQLEKSRLLSDRFSAERPKGSFSTLEIQRTEQGDSAMYLCASSLAYRGPFGSGTQLSVL.

The rearrangement joins TRBV28 to TRBJ2-7; D is uncertain. The CDR3 consists of 12 residues. V lost 2 bases and J 2 bases, leaving 4 bases between the germline ends. Looked up from germline, CDR1 is MDHEN and CDR2 is SYDVKM. The CDR3 bases are TGTGCCAGCAGTTTAACTGCCTACGAGCAGTACTTC. Translated: CASSLTAYEQYF.

This clonotype was counted ten times or more. Here the CDR3 DNA reads TGTGCCAGCAGCCGTTTCGGCAGAAATGAAAAACTGTTTTTT. Residues: CASSRFGRNEKLFF. The chain couples TRBV7-2 to TRBJ1-4; D not certain. Trimming shortened V by 5 bases and J by 5 bases, and 12 bases separated the two germline ends. From germline, CDR1 is SGHTA and CDR2 FQGNSA. The CDR3 loop spans 14 amino acids.

The V call is TRBV29-1, the J call TRBJ1-2; possibly TRBD1 for D (5 bases). The CDR3 runs 14 residues. The V gene lost 2 bases and the J gene lost 4 bases, with 14 bases spanning the gap. The germline CDR1 and CDR2 sequences are SQVTM and ANQGSEA. The CDR3 region is CSVELGTDTYGYTF. CDR3 sequence (DNA): TGCAGCGTTGAATTAGGGACGGATACCTATGGCTACACCTTC.